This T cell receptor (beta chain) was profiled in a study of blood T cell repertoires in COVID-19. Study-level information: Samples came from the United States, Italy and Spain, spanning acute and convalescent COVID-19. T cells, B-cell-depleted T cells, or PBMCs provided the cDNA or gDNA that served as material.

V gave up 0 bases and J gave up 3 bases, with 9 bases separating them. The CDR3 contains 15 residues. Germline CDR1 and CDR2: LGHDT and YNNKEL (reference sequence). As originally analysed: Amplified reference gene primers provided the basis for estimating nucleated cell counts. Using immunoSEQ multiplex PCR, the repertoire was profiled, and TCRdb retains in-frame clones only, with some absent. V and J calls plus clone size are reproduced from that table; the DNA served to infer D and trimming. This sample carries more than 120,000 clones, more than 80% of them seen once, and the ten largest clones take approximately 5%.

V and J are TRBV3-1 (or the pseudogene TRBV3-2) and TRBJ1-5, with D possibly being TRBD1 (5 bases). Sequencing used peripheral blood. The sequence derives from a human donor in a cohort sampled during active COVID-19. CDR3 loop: CASSQDPGLNQPQHF. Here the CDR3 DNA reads TGTGCCAGCAGCCAAGACCCAGGGCTCAATCAGCCCCAGCATTTT.